The present entry profiles one TCR beta chain with its context. The specificity of this receptor is unknown. No clone much larger than this one lies a single base away; base qualities are absent. CDR3 length: 17 amino acids, cysteine to phenylalanine. Only the CDR3 portion is preserved as DNA: 51 bases, with reading frame beginning at the first base. Compared with germline, V lacks 1 base and J lacks 2 bases; bases without a gene match: 7. The germline V gene (reference sequence) sets CDR1 to LNHNV and CDR2 to YYDKDF. This record belongs to a study of cytomegalovirus exposure and HLA in healthy donors (dated by TCRdb to 2017 to 2019). Background for the entire study: An earlier analysis of about 530 of the donors reported approximately 260 Gb of sequence data and around 120 million unique TCR beta sequences obtained from about 180 million T cells. In a later analysis, previously published TCR beta repertoires from some 640 donors were re-analyzed and high-resolution HLA genotyping was added so that TCR occurrence patterns could be studied. Four to six DR-DQ haplotypes were handled as single units for association and clustering, since linkage in the cohort was strong. Genome-wide SNP genotypes for about three fifths of the roughly 700 donors were used in a later genetic analysis, which treated that subset as a discovery cohort. To predict cytomegalovirus infection status, the study combined high-throughput TCR immunosequencing, statistical association of individual TCRs with disease status, and machine learning. On average, roughly 240,000 unique TCR beta nucleotide sequences were sequenced per donor among a few hundred genotyped donors of the cohort, with about 19% of those sequences being non-productive. The aim of the study was to test whether cataloging public T cell receptors could identify signatures of past pathogen exposure. In addition to the first cohort of 666 subjects, a separate validation cohort of approximately 130 different subjects was used. Typing coverage varied by locus: roughly 629-630 donors for A, B, C, DRB1 and DQB1; approximately 520 for DQA1; nearly 610 for DPA1; fewer than 480 for DPB1. In an earlier analysis of 587 of the donors, high-throughput TCR beta sequencing was used to judge whether each TCR beta V gene segment behaved as functional or pseudogenic. Alongside the repertoire data, information on donor age, sex, ethnicity and CMV serostatus was compiled. The T cell repertoires of around 670 subjects were profiled by immunosequencing and related to cytomegalovirus serostatus. Class I and class II HLA loci were covered by the typing at four-digit resolution. Approximately 310 gigabases of sequencing data and about 92 million unique TCR sequences made up an early release that covered under 750 HLA-typed donors. Every repertoire in the discovery cohort had been generated on one and the same sequencing platform. Rather than drawing on any new phenotypic data, the later analysis identified candidate immune exposures from TCR beta sequences and the way those sequences occurred across donors. Among the 398 genotyped donors, approximately 81% belonged to the genetic ancestry cluster associated with self-reported Caucasian donors. Results and caveats for the whole study, not just this receptor: An association between a missense DCLRE1C variant and V-gene and J-gene trimming of TCR beta chains was found in a later genetic analysis and replicated in an independent cohort. The study listed approximately 150 TCR beta chains as associated with cytomegalovirus. According to a later analysis, most CMV-associated TCR beta chains appeared to be HLA-restricted, and the HLA associations seemed to be driven largely by CMV exposure. In a later analysis, the rate of TCR association differed among HLA loci, with DRB1 alleles having the most associated TCRs and HLA-C alleles having the fewest. Linkage disequilibrium might explain the correlated functional status among segregating V segments, but an unknown experimental factor could not be ruled out. The 87-base-pair reads could not distinguish some IMGT-functional V segments, including TRBV6-2 and TRBV6-3, so those segments were excluded. A further reported finding was that TCR beta sequences accurately predicted the HLA-A and HLA-B alleles for most subjects in the first cohort. In a later analysis, around 15,000 TCR beta sequences were associated with specific HLA alleles at a false discovery rate of 0.05. Because HLA typing was missing for some donors at each locus, association tests included only the typed subset. Because counts were too low, about 15 rarely observed V segments, including chromosome 9 orphons, were left out of the earlier analysis of approximately 500 of the donors. In a later analysis, HLA-associated TCR beta chains showed more clonal expansion and lower generation probabilities than non-associated chains that were equally common. A later analysis reported that several top co-occurrence clusters appeared linked to parvovirus B19, influenza, CMV and Epstein-Barr virus. Most TCR sequences were observed very rarely across donors, whereas some public TCRs were present in many individuals. A later genetic analysis reported fewer N-insertions in productive TCRs among donors in an Asian-associated ancestry cluster than the roughly 640-donor mean. The classifier was reported to diagnose cytomegalovirus status with high specificity and sensitivity in both the original cohort and the validation cohort. Strong co-occurrence of HLA alleles, especially DR and DQ, made assigning TCR associations to individual alleles difficult. The sequencing pipeline was judged likely to have produced a cluster of highly shared sequence variants as a technical artifact. This cohort had only TCR beta chains sequenced, and the lack of alpha or paired-chain data limited which features could be detected. An earlier analysis of 450 to 750 of the donors showed that most TCR beta V segments appeared in productive rearrangements either about 90% or about 30% of the time, which broadly matched IMGT annotations. In vitro tests confirmed that three of the cytomegalovirus-associated TCR beta chains recognize cytomegalovirus antigens. CMV serostatus was the only immune exposure information available for the cohort. The presence/absence analyses assumed that sequencing depth was roughly uniform across donors, and that assumption may not be true. The authors suggested that the approach could potentially be extended to other disease states and immunological phenotypes.

The cohort consisted of 666 healthy bone marrow donors. All cohort members were sampled while nominally healthy, although unrecorded immune exposures were likely present. The donor was CMV seropositive and was included in the group of 300 or so seropositive cohort members. A peripheral blood sample was collected from each donor, and TCR beta sequencing was performed on peripheral blood mononuclear cells. Genomic DNA extraction from the blood cell samples was performed with the Qiagen DNeasy Blood Extraction Kit. The library was obtained by the immunoSEQ multiplex PCR assay. The multiplex PCR relied on a mix of 60 forward primers for TCR Vbeta segments and 13 reverse primers for TCR Jbeta segments. The CDR3 region of rearranged TCR beta genes was amplified from genomic DNA by a multiplex PCR assay. The Illumina HiSeq System was used to sequence the amplified TCR beta libraries as 87-base-pair reads. As for the original processing: A later analysis tallied tens of millions of unique TCR beta chains across the 640 or so repertoires, and roughly 11 million of those chains were shared by two or more donors. Raw reads were error-corrected and collapsed into unique sequences by a nearest-neighbor algorithm in which closely related sequences were merged to remove PCR and sequencing errors. To assign V, D and J gene segments, CDR3 sequences were aligned to IMGT reference sequences. For a sequence to be retained, a match of at least six nucleotides was required to both a V gene segment and a J gene segment. A rearrangement counted as productive if the CDR3 had no stop codons and remained in frame with V and J, and every other rearrangement counted as non-productive. Following IMGT convention, CDR3 was defined as the stretch from the second conserved V-encoded cysteine to the conserved J-encoded phenylalanine. The earlier analysis of 550 to 650 of the donors excluded any sequence lacking an unambiguous match to a single V gene segment. An earlier analysis of 587 of the donors called V segments functional above 56.7% productive rearrangements and segregating when the between-donor standard deviation exceeded 5%. A statistical classification framework was developed to diagnose cytomegalovirus status using the catalog of TCR beta chain sequences. In a later analysis, V and J genes were assigned by comparing TCR nucleotide sequences against IMGT/GENE-DB human TR gene sequences. In a later analysis, CDR3 sequences and most-parsimonious VDJ recombination scenarios were assigned using the TCRdist pipeline. In a later analysis, each TCR beta chain was defined by its CDR3 amino acid sequence together with its V-gene family, and reads without a unique V-gene family were excluded. In a later analysis, 450 to 600 highly shared, low-generation-probability nucleotide sequences were removed to address suspected cross-contamination and a sequencing artifact. In a later analysis, a clonal expansion index for each public chain was calculated from normalized within-repertoire ranks of inferred template counts. A later analysis computed generation probabilities with a VDJ recombination model fitted to out-of-frame rearrangements, and checked the results against IGoR. A later analysis scored TCR-TCR, TCR-HLA and TCR-CMV co-occurrence with hypergeometric tests, applying a repertoire-size bias correction to TCR pairs. To estimate false discovery rates, a later analysis permuted the HLA or CMV assignments 20 times. In a later analysis, co-occurring TCRs were grouped with DBSCAN, and TCRdist sequence similarity was added when clustering was performed within HLA-allele-positive subsets. Repertoires with fewer than 30,000 or more than 120,000 public chains, plus five repertoires with anomalous nucleotide sharing, were excluded from co-occurrence clustering. This immuneACCESS table, as held by TCRdb, lists in-frame sequences with V and J called but not all clones. Of the missing ones, under half trace to an unresolved V gene in checked studies; the others have no known cause. The V and J calls and clone size are taken from that table; D and trimming were inferred from the DNA. The sample data list around 100,000 clones, and approximately 83% of these were observed just once. The top ten hold approximately 4% of the sample.

The chain is encoded by TRBV15 joined to TRBJ1-4; 7 central bases correspond to TRBD1. The clonotype originates from a female donor in good health and CMV-seropositive. The sequenced sample consisted of PBMCs. The CDR3 protein is CATSRVQGPSTNEKLFF. In nucleotides, the sequence is TGTGCCACCAGCAGAGTACAGGGGCCCTCGACTAATGAAAAACTGTTTTTT.